This T cell receptor (beta chain) was captured by sequencing in a study of blood T cell repertoires in COVID-19. Trimming removed 7 bases from V and 0 bases from J; junction bases left unmatched: 10. The CDR3 totals 16 residues. TCRdb keeps only in-frame clones here, not all; method: immunoSEQ multiplex PCR. The sample includes roughly 350,000 clones, 92% of them seen just once. The TCR comes from a woman under 40 who had recovered from COVID-19. The sequenced material came from PBMCs or T cells enriched from blood (not recorded which). The V gene is TRBV23-1, the J gene TRBJ2-5; 8 positions agree with TRBD1. TRBV23-1 is assigned to the ORF class and has an uncertain function. The CDR3 loop reads CASTSRQGKYQETQYF. CDR3 bases: TGCGCCAGCACTTCTAGACAGGGGAAGTACCAAGAGACCCAGTACTTC.